The 17 T cell receptor beta chains reported below all come from one sample, sequenced in a study of blood T cell repertoires in COVID-19 (dated by TCRdb to the early 2020s). The library was generated by the immunoSEQ multiplex PCR assay. TCRdb mirrors the immuneACCESS table, restricted to in-frame sequences. Some clones are absent from its copies; in checked studies, under half trace to an unresolved V gene, and the reason for the others is unknown. This sample gives about 160,000 clones in total; about four fifths of them show up just once. The ten largest clones add up to around 8% of the sample. Sequenced material: peripheral blood. These receptor sequences come from a woman aged 55-70 years with COVID-19, enrolled during active disease.

This chain uses TRBV7-2 with TRBJ1-5, with 9 nucleotides matching TRBD1. The CDR3 contains 15 residues. The germline gives CDR1 SGHTA, CDR2 FQGNSA. J gave up 7 bases and V 5 bases, and 9 bases lay outside the gene matches. This CDR3 reads CASSPRTGAEQPQHF. The CDR3 DNA reads TGTGCCAGCAGCCCGAGGACAGGGGCCGAGCAGCCCCAGCATTTT.

This clone has a single count. The chain has TRBV5-1 and TRBJ2-5; possibly TRBD2 for D (5 bases). Looked up from germline, CDR1 is SGHRS and CDR2 is YFSETQ. This CDR3 contains 16 residues. Between the trimmed V and J ends, which lost 1 base and 1 base, there was a span of 14 bases. CDR3: CASSLRVASRQETQYF. Here the CDR3 DNA reads TGCGCCAGCAGCTTGAGGGTAGCGTCCCGCCAAGAGACCCAGTACTTC.

The J gene is TRBJ1-3, the V gene TRBV10-1; maybe TRBD1 (5 bases). CDR1 and CDR2 from the germline V gene are WNHNN and SYGVQD (reference sequence). The CDR3 extends over 15 amino acids. V lost 4 bases to trimming and J lost 4 bases, with 14 bases between them. CDR3 amino acids: CASSAWGVRGNTIYF. The CDR3 region has the DNA TGCGCCAGCAGTGCATGGGGGGTAAGGGGAAACACCATATATTTT.

V gene TRBV11-2 combines with J gene TRBJ1-1; 7 nucleotides agree with TRBD1. Germline values: CDR1 SGHAT, CDR2 FQNNGV. This CDR3 is 17 amino acids long. V was clipped by 5 bases and J by 0 bases; unmatched bases: 12. The CDR3 DNA follows: TGTGCCAGCAGCACACGACAGGGCCCGACCTTGAACACTGAAGCTTTCTTT. Amino acid sequence: CASSTRQGPTLNTEAFF. Filled out from reference TRBV11-2 and TRBJ1-1, the complete variable domain reads EAGVAQSPRYKIIEKRQSVAFWCNPISGHATLYWYQQILGQGPKLLIQFQNNGVVDDSQLPKDRFSAERLKGVDSTLKIQPAKLEDSAVYLCASSTRQGPTLNTEAFFGQGTRLTVV.

V and J are TRBV4-2 and TRBJ2-7; 10 bases map to TRBD2. Germline V gene lookup returns CDR1 LGHNA and CDR2 YNFKEQ. The CDR3 sequence is 20 residues long. The V segment lost 3 bases and the J segment 1 base; nucleotides outside the gene matches: 18. The CDR3 reads CASSQGTLLAGEGRSYEQYF. CDR3 in DNA: TGTGCCAGCAGCCAGGGCACACTGCTAGCGGGAGAAGGAAGGTCCTACGAGCAGTACTTC.

V gene TRBV2 combines with J gene TRBJ2-7, with 8 positions matching TRBD1. Germline values: CDR1 SNHLY, CDR2 FYNNEI. J was trimmed by 4 bases and V by 8 bases; bases with no gene match: 7. This CDR3 is built from 13 residues. CDR3 protein: CASLLDREYEQYF. The CDR3 bases are TGTGCCAGCCTCTTGGACAGGGAGTACGAGCAGTACTTC.

This sequence joins TRBV11-1 and TRBJ2-2; 10 bases map to TRBD2. The CDR3 covers 15 residues. The germline CDR1 and CDR2 sequences are SGHAT and FQDESV (reference sequence). V was clipped by 4 bases and J by 6 bases; unmatched bases: 5. The CDR3 loop is CASSWSGGAPGELFF. In DNA form, the CDR3 reads TGTGCCAGCAGCTGGAGCGGGGGGGCACCCGGGGAGCTGTTTTTT.

This clone turned up a few times. The chain joins TRBV11-2 to TRBJ1-4, with 8 positions matching TRBD1. CDR3 size: 15 residues. With 5 bases clipped from V and 4 bases from J, the junction kept 6 bases outside the gene matches. Germline-derived CDR1 and CDR2 are SGHAT and FQNNGV. The CDR3 DNA sequence: TGTGCCAGCAGCCCGCGGACAGGGAATAATGAAAAACTGTTTTTT. The encoded protein is CASSPRTGNNEKLFF. Drawing the rest from reference TRBV11-2 and TRBJ1-4, the complete variable domain is EAGVAQSPRYKIIEKRQSVAFWCNPISGHATLYWYQQILGQGPKLLIQFQNNGVVDDSQLPKDRFSAERLKGVDSTLKIQPAKLEDSAVYLCASSPRTGNNEKLFFGSGTQLSVL.

The genes are TRBV28 and TRBJ1-6; 7 positions agree with TRBD1. The CDR3 is 14 amino acids. Germline CDR1 reads MDHEN; CDR2 reads SYDVKM. The V and J ends lost 4 bases and 11 bases, in that order; junction bases with no gene match: 8. This chain's CDR3 is CASSSGQPTAPLHF. The CDR3 nucleotides are TGTGCCAGCAGTTCGGGACAGCCCACTGCACCCCTCCACTTT.

CDR3 sequence (DNA): TGTGCCAGCAGCCCGGGGGGTCGGGGGGCGTACCAAGAGACCCAGTACTTC. Translating it yields CASSPGGRGAYQETQYF. This chain uses TRBV5-4 with TRBJ2-5, with TRBD2 as a possible D gene (7 bases). This CDR3 comprises 17 residues. Trimming cost V 4 bases and J 0 bases, with 19 bases left between them. Germline CDR1 SGHNT, CDR2 YYREEE (reference sequence).

The chain employs TRBV12-3 or TRBV12-4 and TRBJ1-1; perhaps TRBD1 as D (5 bases). V was shortened by 4 bases and J by 10 bases, with 13 bases between the two germline ends. This CDR3 comprises 12 residues. The CDR3 nucleotides read TGTGCCAGCAGTTCAGGTGGGGGGAGAGCTTTCTTT. This codes for CASSSGGGRAFF.

The sample holds a few counts of this clone. This sequence joins TRBV7-3 and TRBJ1-1; 11 nucleotides align to TRBD1. The germline V gene encodes CDR1 SGHTA and CDR2 FQGTGA. This CDR3 contains 19 residues. Trimming took 1 base from V and 1 from J; bases not matched to a gene: 11. The CDR3 nucleotides are TGTGCCAGCAGCTTAAGAGGACAGGGGGCAGGTGAGGGGAACACTGAAGCTTTCTTT. Protein product: CASSLRGQGAGEGNTEAFF.

The rearrangement joins TRBV7-2 to TRBJ2-3; maybe TRBD2 (6 bases). Per germline, CDR1 SGHTA and CDR2 FQGNSA. The CDR3 contains 18 residues. V shed 1 base and J shed 5 bases, with 22 bases lying between them. The CDR3 loop reads CASSLGVERRAGLDTQYF. As DNA, the CDR3 is TGTGCCAGCAGCTTAGGGGTGGAGAGAAGGGCGGGGTTAGATACGCAGTATTTT.

This clone was seen a single time. The rearrangement links TRBV24-1 to TRBJ2-5; D gene ambiguous. The germline CDR1 and CDR2 sequences are KGHDR and SFDVKD. CDR3 length equals 14 residues. Trimming cost V 1 base and J 4 bases, with 9 bases left between them. CDR3 nucleotides: TGTGCCACCAGTGATTTAGGAGTACCAGAGACCCAGTACTTC. It yields the protein CATSDLGVPETQYF.

The chain joins TRBV6-6 to TRBJ2-4; 8 bases map to TRBD2. The CDR3 is 14 amino acids. V gave up 6 bases and J gave up 8 bases; unmatched junction bases: 9. Germline V gives CDR1 MNHNY, CDR2 SVGAGI (reference sequence). CDR3 protein: CASSPRGGLDIQYF. The CDR3, as DNA: TGTGCCAGCAGCCCCCGGGGGGGGCTGGACATTCAGTACTTC.

The chain combines TRBV7-6 with TRBJ2-1, with unresolved D. Trimming left V 4 bases short and J 5 bases short, with 18 bases between. Germline values: CDR1 SGHVS, CDR2 FNYEAQ. The CDR3 contains 16 residues. The CDR3 sequence: CASSSSTVTHHNEQFF. CDR3 DNA: TGTGCCAGCAGCTCGTCCACAGTAACCCATCACAATGAGCAGTTCTTC.

The CDR3 spells CASSLQGYNEQFF. The CDR3 bases are TGTGCCAGCAGTCTACAGGGTTACAATGAGCAGTTCTTC. V and J are TRBV27 and TRBJ2-1; a possible D gene is TRBD1 (6 bases). Looked up from germline, CDR1 is MNHEY and CDR2 is SMNVEV (reference sequence). The CDR3 is 13 residues long. With 5 bases removed from V and 4 bases from J, the gap between germline ends came to 9 bases.